This TCR beta chain was profiled in a study of T cell clones after liver transplantation (dated 2019 in TCRdb). Context from the whole study: The samples were obtained from ITN030ST, a randomized trial that attempted immunosuppression withdrawal within 2 years after liver transplantation. Donor-reactive T cell clones were identified by TCRbeta sequencing after a pre-transplant mixed lymphocyte reaction and then tracked in post-transplant blood. As an antigen-independent comparator for donor-reactive sequences, third party-reactive TCRbeta sequences were also identified from pre-transplant MLRs. Of the eight recipients, a few were HCV-positive, while the remaining recipients had been transplanted for non-autoimmune, non-viral indications. No induction therapy was given to the subjects, and standard immunosuppression was administered until randomization at 12-24 months post-transplant. Tolerance was defined as complete immunosuppression withdrawal for at least one year with no rise in liver enzymes beyond twice the upper limit of normal. The studied cohort comprised 8 liver transplant recipients, 3 classified as tolerant and 5 as non-tolerant.

Beyond this particular receptor, the publication reports: Because of small, heterogeneous patient numbers and non-standardized post-transplant time points, the conclusions were only preliminary. The decline in donor-reactive sequences exceeded the decline in third party-reactive sequences, suggesting partial antigen-specific deletion that was unrelated to withdrawal success. When repertoire turnover was taken into account, detection of donor-reactive sequences was significantly reduced in 7 of 8 subjects for CD4 and in 8 of 8 subjects for CD8. In two subjects, low numbers of available donor cells limited the measurable donor-reactive repertoire. Since no allograft tissue specimens were available, donor-reactive T cells may have migrated into the graft instead of being deleted. Circulating donor-reactive CD4 TCRbeta sequences fell significantly post-transplant in most of the 8 subjects, irrespective of tolerance or HCV status.

This clone was counted a few times. It has no known antigen specificity. No qualities accompany the bases; no much larger clone lies one base away. To define alloreactive TCRbeta sequences, the proliferating CFSE-low cells from the MLR were sequenced. In the CFSE-MLRs, pre-transplant recipient cells were stimulated with donor PBMCs, splenocytes or lymph node cells, or with third-party PBMCs. Randomization to immunosuppression withdrawal applied to every one of the 8 studied subjects. The Qiagen DNeasy Blood and Tissue Kit was used for isolation of genomic DNA. Frozen genomic DNA underwent high-throughput TCRbeta CDR3 sequencing by immunoSEQ, including PCR amplification, mapping, bias correction and internal controls. Per the source publication's procedure: Productive rearrangements were retained, and unique TCRbeta sequences were defined by the CDR3 nucleotide sequence together with the V and J gene. Donor-reactive sequences required at least 5-fold expansion in CFSE-low cells versus unstimulated pre-transplant cells and at least 0.01% frequency. To ensure at least 90% detection power, minimum frequency thresholds were set for each subject based on that subject's lowest-template unstimulated sample. Jensen-Shannon divergence between the top 1000 TCRbeta sequences post- versus pre-transplant served as the measure of repertoire turnover. Changes in detection of donor-reactive sequences were assessed with two-sided Fisher's exact tests. Drawn from immuneACCESS, this table holds only the in-frame rearrangements with V and J called that TCRdb kept. Clones are partly lost; checked studies trace under half to an unresolved V gene and leave the rest unexplained. For V, J and clone size, that table is used; D and trimming come from the DNA. The sample table lists about 5,600 clones, 30% of them with a count of one. The ten biggest clones cover approximately 5.4% of the sample.

V loses 6 bases at its end and J loses 6 bases; junction bases beyond the gene matches: 5. The CDR3, cysteine through phenylalanine, is 13 amino acids long. Kept here is only the CDR3 DNA, which spans 39 bases and is read in frame from base 1. For CDR1 and CDR2, the germline V gene lists KGHSH and LQKENI. The sequence derives from a human patient who received a liver transplant. Donor T cells from the graft may be present among the T cells after a transplant. The chain is assembled from TRBV18 and TRBJ1-5, and 7 bases in between align with TRBD1. The sequenced material came from CD4+ T cells from cultured PBMCs. The DNA reads as follows: TGTGCCAGCTCGCAGGACAGGAGTCAGCCCCAGCATTTT. This is translated as CASSQDRSQPQHF.